The 17 T cell receptor beta chains below all came from one sample that was sequenced in a study of molecular identifiers for immune sequencing clone quantification. TCRdb used MiXCR to reprocess the PCR reads, holding one entry per CDR3 protein. The sample has hundreds of thousands of distinct CDR3 sequences, roughly 24% seen once. Sequencing was performed on naive CD8+ T cells from blood, with Jurkat cell RNA spiked in. The subset was: FACS-sorted CD8+CD4-CCR7+CD45RA+ naive T cells. These receptor sequences come from a human donor in good health. Some libraries in this study had Jurkat cell RNA spiked in.

The chain has TRBV6-5 and TRBJ1-1; D not resolved. CDR1 and CDR2 (germline): MNHEY, SVGAGI. With 5 bases removed from V and 8 bases from J, the gap between germline ends came to 15 bases. The CDR3 totals 13 residues. CDR3: CASSTPYSTEAFF. DNA for the CDR3: TGTGCCAGCAGTACCCCCTACAGCACCGAAGCTTTCTTT.

There are a few counts of this clonotype. The rearrangement links TRBV6-2 or TRBV6-3 to TRBJ1-1; 7 nucleotides agree with TRBD1. CDR3 length equals 14 residues. CDR1 and CDR2 from the germline V gene are MNHEY and SVGEGT. V gave up 5 bases and J gave up 7 bases; unmatched junction bases: 10. CDR3 nucleotide sequence: TGTGCCAGCAGTAACATGGACAGGTCGTATGAAGCTTTCTTT. Its protein is CASSNMDRSYEAFF.

To note about this clonotype: An end of the junction does not agree with germline; a read error may underlie this. The V call is TRBV4-3, the J call TRBJ2-7; 11 bases are a match to TRBD2. Per the germline V gene, CDR1 is LGHNA and CDR2 is YSLEER. The CDR3 is 18 residues long. CDR3 sequence reads: CAGSQEASGRLSSYEQYF. Here the CDR3 DNA reads TGCGCCGGCAGCCAAGAGGCTAGCGGGAGGCTAAGCTCCTACGAGCAGTACTTC.

This clonotype has a count of ten or more. The chain links TRBV10-2 to TRBJ2-7; the D call may be TRBD1 or TRBD2 (5 bases each). Trimming took off 9 bases at V and 7 bases at J, with 16 bases between the two ends. The CDR3 has 12 amino acids. Per the germline V gene, CDR1 is WSHSY and CDR2 is SAAADI. The CDR3 DNA follows: TGCGCCAGTGAAGAGGGGTCGGGGGAGCAGTACTTC. Its protein is CASEEGSGEQYF.

CDR3: CASTTDGTRIYEQYF. CDR3 in DNA: TGTGCCAGTACCACGGACGGAACGCGGATCTACGAGCAGTACTTC. The rearrangement uses TRBV19 and TRBJ2-7; D is unclear. Germline values: CDR1 LNHDA, CDR2 SQIVND (reference sequence). Trimming pared 7 bases from V and 3 bases from J, leaving 19 bases between. The CDR3 sequence is 15 residues long.

This clonotype came up many times. The chain recombines TRBV27 with TRBJ1-1, with D possibly being TRBD1 (6 bases). The V gene lost 3 bases and the J gene lost 4 bases, with 9 bases spanning the gap. In germline, CDR1 is MNHEY, CDR2 SMNVEV (reference sequence). There are 13 residues in the CDR3. CDR3 in DNA: TGTGCCAGCAGTTTTTGGGGGGCCACTGAAGCTTTCTTT. As protein: CASSFWGATEAFF.

This clonotype was observed once. Just one base apart from a much larger clone, this may be a read error. The chain has TRBV21-1 and TRBJ2-7; the D segment call TRBD1 is taken from the table without a DNA check. TRBV21-1 is a pseudogene locus. This CDR3 comprises 18 residues. CDR3 sequence (DNA): TGTGCCAGCAGCAAAGCACAGCGCGACGGGGACAGGGGGTACGAGCAGTACTTC. Amino acid sequence: CASSKAQRDGDRGYEQYF.

Ten or more counts support this clonotype. This rearrangement joins TRBV7-8 to TRBJ2-3, with D perhaps being TRBD1 or TRBD2 (5 bases each). CDR1 is SGHVS and CDR2 is FQNEAQ in the germline V gene. CDR3 length: 13 amino acids. The V end lost 5 bases, the J end lost 4 bases, and 10 bases lay between the germline ends. CDR3 sequence: CASSQRGPDTQYF. DNA of the CDR3: TGTGCCAGCAGCCAAAGGGGACCAGATACGCAGTATTTT. Full variable domain (rest looked up from reference TRBV7-8 and TRBJ2-3): GAGVSQSPRYKVAKRGQDVALRCDPISGHVSLFWYQQALGQGPEFLTYFQNEAQLDKSGLPSDRFFAERPEGSVSTLKIQRTQQEDSAVYLCASSQRGPDTQYFGPGTRLTVL.

This clonotype showed up many times. The CDR3 is CASSPDLPFRGQVYGYTF. The CDR3 nucleotides are TGTGCCAGCAGTCCGGACTTACCCTTCCGAGGACAAGTCTATGGCTACACCTTC. This chain uses TRBV2 with TRBJ1-2, with D perhaps matching TRBD1 (5 bases). The CDR3 totals 18 residues. Germline V gene data show CDR1 as SNHLY and CDR2 as FYNNEI. Trimming shortened V by 5 bases and J by 4 bases, and 26 bases separated the two germline ends.

Note on this clonotype: A much larger clone sits a single nucleotide away, making a read error possible. This chain joins TRBV6-5 and TRBJ2-3; the D is unclear. The CDR3 has 11 amino acids. In germline, CDR1 is MNHEY, CDR2 SVGAGI. In DNA, the CDR3 is TGTGCCAGCAGTGCCGCAGATACGCGGTATTTT. It encodes CASSAADTRYF.

V gene TRBV27 combines with J gene TRBJ1-5, with D hard to call. This CDR3 spans 15 amino acids. From germline, CDR1 is MNHEY and CDR2 SMNVEV (reference sequence). Trimming removed 2 bases from V and 5 bases from J, with 13 bases in between. CDR3 DNA sequence: TGTGCCAGCAGTTTAGGCGGAGGTGGCGATCAGCCCCAGCATTTT. This translates into CASSLGGGGDQPQHF.

This clonotype turned up a few times. The chain has TRBV4-1 and TRBJ1-1; 8 nucleotides align to TRBD1. Looked up from germline, CDR1 is MGHRA and CDR2 is YSYEKL. The junction had 7 bases not matched to a gene; V was cut back by 3 bases and J by 4 bases. The CDR3 contains 15 residues. CDR3 loop: CASSQYNTGGTEAFF. In nucleotides, the CDR3 is TGCGCCAGCAGCCAGTACAACACAGGGGGCACTGAAGCTTTCTTT.

This clonotype was detected ten times or more. The chain links TRBV4-2 to TRBJ2-7; D gene unclear. There are 13 residues in the CDR3. The germline V gene has CDR1 LGHNA and CDR2 YNFKEQ. The ends were cut back, 0 bases at V and 3 bases at J, with 6 bases in the middle. CDR3 amino acids: CASSQESVYEQYF. In DNA form, the CDR3 reads TGTGCCAGCAGCCAAGAGTCGGTCTACGAGCAGTACTTC.

This sequence joins TRBV10-3 and TRBJ2-5; D gene unclear. The CDR3 consists of 15 residues. V was cut by 0 bases and J by 5 bases, with 13 bases left in between. CDR1 is ENHRY, CDR2 SYGVKD, per germline. The CDR3 DNA follows: TGTGCCATCAGTGAGTCGATTAGTTCGTCCGAGACCCAGTACTTC. Translated: CAISESISSSETQYF.

This clonotype was picked up one time. With a much larger clone just one base away, this may be a read error. J is TRBJ2-7 and V is TRBV4-3; D could derive from TRBD1 or TRBD2 (5 bases each). CDR3 length: 17 amino acids. Trimming pared 4 bases from V and 2 bases from J, leaving 21 bases between. The V gene's germline CDR1 is LGHNA and CDR2 YSLEER. CDR3 in DNA: TGCGCCAGCAGCCGAGTCGTGGGGGAGCGACAGACCTACGAGCAGTACTTC. It codes for CASSRVVGERQTYEQYF.

DNA of the CDR3: TGTGCCAGCAGCTTACAGGTTCAGCCCCAGCATTTT. Its protein is CASSLQVQPQHF. This rearrangement joins TRBV7-9 to TRBJ1-5; D is unresolved. There are 12 residues in the CDR3. Trimming stripped 2 bases from V and 6 bases from J, with 5 bases between. The germline gives CDR1 SEHNR, CDR2 FQNEAQ (reference sequence).

The genes are TRBV7-9 and TRBJ1-1; D not certain. The germline V gene encodes CDR1 SEHNR and CDR2 FQNEAQ (reference sequence). V lost 5 bases and J 5 bases, leaving 9 bases between the germline ends. The CDR3 sequence is 12 residues long. Here the CDR3 reads CASSAGETEAFF. CDR3 in DNA: TGTGCCAGCAGCGCAGGAGAGACTGAAGCTTTCTTT.